The 24 T cell receptor beta chains below were found in one sample sequenced in a study of cytomegalovirus exposure and HLA in healthy donors. PCR employed 60 Vbeta and 13 Jbeta primers. The table came from immunoSEQ multiplex PCR; TCRdb's copy has only in-frame clones and leaves some out. The data contain around 180,000 clones, roughly 84% of them singletons. Sample: PBMCs. These TCRs come from a boy aged 5-17 years in good health and CMV-seronegative.

This sequence joins TRBV4-3 and TRBJ2-5; 11 bases fit TRBD2. CDR3 length: 15 residues. The trim removed 4 bases at V and 9 bases at J, leaving 10 bases unmatched. Germline CDR1 LGHNA, CDR2 YSLEER. The CDR3: CASSLGTLAGGAQYF. The CDR3 DNA is TGCGCCAGCAGCCTTGGGACCTTAGCGGGGGGGGCCCAGTACTTC.

The chain couples TRBV10-2 to TRBJ1-6; perhaps TRBD1 as D (6 bases). CDR1 is WSHSY and CDR2 is SAAADI in the germline V gene. This CDR3 contains 17 residues. V lost 2 bases, J lost 5 bases, and 16 bases lay in between. The CDR3 region has the DNA TGCGCCAGCAGTGAGCTCTTTGTGGGGGCGAATAATTCACCCCTCCACTTT. This translates into CASSELFVGANNSPLHF.

V gene TRBV28 combines with J gene TRBJ2-1; TRBD1 matches at 9 bases. After removal of 2 bases from V and 0 bases from J, the junction contained 8 bases not matched to a gene. CDR1 is MDHEN, CDR2 SYDVKM, per germline. This CDR3 contains 18 residues. The CDR3 DNA follows: TGTGCCAGCAGTTTAGCTGTAGGGACAGGGAGCTCCTACAATGAGCAGTTCTTC. It yields the protein CASSLAVGTGSSYNEQFF. The variable domain in full, completed from reference TRBV28 and TRBJ2-1, reads DVKVTQSSRYLVKRTGEKVFLECVQDMDHENMFWYRQDPGLGLRLIYFSYDVKMKEKGDIPEGYSVSREKKERFSLILESASTNQTSMYLCASSLAVGTGSSYNEQFFGPGTRLTVL.

V is TRBV9 and J is TRBJ1-2, with 9 bases fitting TRBD1. V lost 3 bases, J lost 6 bases, and 9 bases stayed unmatched. The CDR3 is made up of 15 amino acids. The germline V gene has CDR1 SGDLS and CDR2 YYNGEE. CDR3 amino acids: CASSARDRAWDGYTF. The CDR3 DNA reads TGTGCCAGCAGCGCAAGGGACAGGGCATGGGATGGCTACACCTTC.

The chain carries TRBV7-2 and TRBJ1-1, with D tentatively TRBD1 (6 bases). Trimming removed 4 bases at V and 5 bases at J, with 14 bases between. The CDR3 has 14 amino acids. Germline assignment: CDR1 SGHTA and CDR2 FQGNSA. This CDR3 is CASSSHFRGTEAFF. The CDR3, as DNA: TGTGCCAGCAGCTCCCACTTCAGGGGAACTGAAGCTTTCTTT.

The rearrangement links TRBV19 to TRBJ1-6; weak D call: TRBD1 (5 bases). V was shortened by 2 bases and J by 4 bases, with 6 bases between the two germline ends. The CDR3 consists of 14 residues. Germline CDR1 and CDR2: LNHDA and SQIVND (reference sequence). The CDR3 is CASSIQGYNSPLHF. The DNA of the CDR3 is TGTGCCAGTAGTATACAGGGATATAATTCACCCCTCCACTTT.

This chain connects TRBV7-3 to TRBJ2-2, with a weak D call TRBD1 (6 bases). V dropped 5 bases and J dropped 5 bases, with 18 bases sitting between them. From germline, CDR1 is SGHTA and CDR2 FQGTGA. This CDR3 has 16 amino acids. CDR3 sequence: CASSTTPRGETGELFF. In nucleotides, the CDR3 is TGTGCCAGCAGCACGACCCCCAGGGGCGAAACCGGGGAGCTGTTTTTT.

This sequence joins TRBV9 and TRBJ1-1, with TRBD1 matching over 8 bases. Germline trimming cut 4 bases from V and 8 bases from J; bases unmatched to any gene: 13. The CDR3 length is 15 residues. From germline, CDR1 is SGDLS and CDR2 YYNGEE. The CDR3 sequence is CASSTTPGQGLEAFF. As DNA, the CDR3 is TGTGCCAGCAGCACAACCCCTGGACAGGGTCTCGAAGCTTTCTTT.

The genes are TRBV7-3 and TRBJ1-5, with unresolved D. The CDR3 covers 13 residues. The V end was cut by 3 bases, the J end by 6 bases, with 9 bases between. Germline V gives CDR1 SGHTA, CDR2 FQGTGA. The CDR3 is CASSFIAGQPQHF. The DNA of the CDR3 is TGTGCCAGCAGCTTTATCGCCGGTCAGCCCCAGCATTTT.

J is TRBJ1-6 and V is TRBV6-5; D remains ambiguous. The V end lost 4 bases, the J end lost 7 bases, and 8 bases lay between the germline ends. Germline V lookup: CDR1 MNHEY, CDR2 SVGAGI. CDR3 length: 13 amino acids. This CDR3 is CASSSGGNSPLHF. In nucleotides, the CDR3 is TGTGCCAGCAGTTCGGGAGGGAATTCACCCCTCCACTTT.

The V call is TRBV4-1, the J call TRBJ2-7; TRBD1 aligns across 7 bases. Germline V lookup: CDR1 MGHRA, CDR2 YSYEKL. The CDR3 is 15 amino acids. V shed 1 base, J shed 0 bases, and the junction held 3 bases outside the gene matches. The chain's CDR3 is CASSQVGTVSYEQYF. CDR3 in DNA: TGCGCCAGCAGCCAAGTTGGGACAGTCTCCTACGAGCAGTACTTC.

This sequence joins TRBV27 and TRBJ2-1; TRBD1 matches 7 bases. This CDR3 is built from 16 residues. Germline CDR1 and CDR2: MNHEY and SMNVEV (reference sequence). V lost 4 bases to trimming and J lost 0 bases; unmatched junction nucleotides: 6. The CDR3 reads CASSSGQYSSYNEQFF. The CDR3 DNA reads TGTGCCAGCAGTTCGGGACAGTATAGCTCCTACAATGAGCAGTTCTTC.

The rearrangement joins TRBV5-1 to TRBJ2-3; 9 nucleotides match TRBD1. This CDR3 is built from 15 residues. Germline CDR1 SGHRS, CDR2 YFSETQ. V lost 4 bases and J lost 0; bases outside the gene matches: 3. The CDR3 reads CASSRQGDSTDTQYF. The CDR3 nucleotides are TGCGCCAGCAGCCGACAGGGGGATAGCACAGATACGCAGTATTTT.

The rearrangement links TRBV28 to TRBJ2-7, with 8 positions matching TRBD2. V trimming: 2 bases; J trimming: 4 bases; junction bases outside the gene matches: 16. This CDR3 region has 18 residues. In germline, CDR1 is MDHEN, CDR2 SYDVKM. The CDR3, as DNA: TGTGCCAGCAGTTTACTGCGGGATAGCGGGAATTTGTTATACGAGCAGTACTTC. Its translation is CASSLLRDSGNLLYEQYF. Full variable domain (remainder filled in from reference TRBV28 and TRBJ2-7): DVKVTQSSRYLVKRTGEKVFLECVQDMDHENMFWYRQDPGLGLRLIYFSYDVKMKEKGDIPEGYSVSREKKERFSLILESASTNQTSMYLCASSLLRDSGNLLYEQYFGPGTRLTVT.

This clone was seen a handful of times. The chain joins TRBV7-8 to TRBJ1-1, with D hard to call. Trimming stripped 1 base from V and 11 bases from J, with 8 bases between. CDR1 is SGHVS, CDR2 FQNEAQ, per germline. CDR3 size: 11 residues. The CDR3 DNA reads TGTGCCAGCAGCTTAGACAGCAGCGCTTTCTTT. Protein sequence: CASSLDSSAFF.

The rearrangement uses TRBV7-2 and TRBJ2-7; 7 nucleotides agree with TRBD2. The CDR3 contains 15 residues. Germline V gene data show CDR1 as SGHTA and CDR2 as FQGNSA. J gave up 2 bases and V 3 bases, and 7 bases lay outside the gene matches. CDR3 region: CASSLSGAPPYEQYF. CDR3 in DNA: TGTGCCAGCAGCTTGAGCGGGGCCCCACCCTACGAGCAGTACTTC.

This clone was seen once. The J gene is TRBJ2-6, the V gene TRBV30, with D perhaps matching TRBD2 (6 bases). This CDR3 is 17 amino acids long. Germline loops: CDR1 GTSNPN, CDR2 SVGIG (reference sequence). V was cut by 5 bases and J by 0 bases, with 17 bases left in between. The chain's CDR3 is CAWAGVEGSSGANVLTF. The CDR3 coding sequence is TGTGCCTGGGCCGGAGTGGAGGGGAGCTCTGGGGCCAACGTCCTGACTTTC.

V and J are TRBV7-8 and TRBJ2-5, with TRBD2 matching over 12 bases. The junction had 9 bases not matched to a gene; V was cut back by 5 bases and J by 5 bases. The CDR3 runs 16 residues. The germline gives CDR1 SGHVS, CDR2 FQNEAQ. In nucleotides, the CDR3 is TGTGCCAGCAGCGTACGACTAGCGGGAGAATCGGAGACCCAGTACTTC. Translated, it gives CASSVRLAGESETQYF. The whole variable domain, filled in from reference TRBV7-8 and TRBJ2-5, reads GAGVSQSPRYKVAKRGQDVALRCDPISGHVSLFWYQQALGQGPEFLTYFQNEAQLDKSGLPSDRFFAERPEGSVSTLKIQRTQQEDSAVYLCASSVRLAGESETQYFGPGTRLLVL.

The chain joins TRBV27 to TRBJ2-3; 11 positions agree with TRBD2. CDR1 and CDR2 from the germline V gene are MNHEY and SMNVEV (reference sequence). V lost 5 bases to trimming and J lost 4 bases; unmatched junction nucleotides: 29. The CDR3 spans 23 residues. This CDR3 reads CASSATGTTAVSGRADWADTQYF. CDR3 bases: TGTGCCAGCAGTGCGACCGGGACAACAGCCGTTAGCGGGAGGGCCGATTGGGCAGATACGCAGTATTTT.

The rearrangement joins TRBV2 to TRBJ2-1, with D maybe TRBD2 (5 bases). Germline CDR1 SNHLY, CDR2 FYNNEI. The CDR3 totals 14 residues. Trimming took 4 bases from V and 14 from J, leaving 21 bases between them. In nucleotides, the CDR3 is TGTGCCAGCAGTGTTTTTCGTGGAGAGGGAGCAAAGTTCTTC. Residues: CASSVFRGEGAKFF.

The V call is TRBV13, the J call TRBJ2-1; 8 nucleotides line up with TRBD2. Germline CDR1 and CDR2: PRHDT and FYEKMQ (reference sequence). Unmatched junction bases numbered 11, after V lost 5 bases and J lost 5 bases. The length of the CDR3 is 16 residues. CDR3 loop: CASSHSKREFHNEQFF. The DNA of the CDR3 is TGTGCCAGCAGCCATTCTAAGCGGGAGTTTCACAATGAGCAGTTCTTC.

V usage is TRBV5-1 and J usage is TRBJ1-4; D is unresolved. The germline V gene encodes CDR1 SGHRS and CDR2 YFSETQ. CDR3 size: 15 residues. V was pared by 0 bases and J by 6 bases, with 12 bases between. In DNA form, the CDR3 reads TGCGCCAGCAGCTTGGACAACGGAGCTTATGAAAAACTGTTTTTT. It codes for CASSLDNGAYEKLFF.

As for this clone: As the CDR3 is not closed by the conserved phenylalanine or tryptophan, this likely results from a read error. The J gene is TRBJ2-7, the V gene TRBV6-5, with TRBD2 as a possible D gene (5 bases). CDR3 length equals 13 residues. Trimming pared 4 bases from V and 4 bases from J, leaving 11 bases between. Germline lookup yields CDR1 MNHEY and CDR2 SVGAGI. Here the CDR3 reads CASSSRTEYEQYL. CDR3 sequence (DNA): TGTGCCAGCAGTTCAAGGACTGAGTACGAGCAGTACCTC.

The chain uses TRBV27 and TRBJ1-5, with TRBD1 matching over 8 bases. V shed 2 bases, J shed 2 bases, and the junction held 2 bases outside the gene matches. From germline, CDR1 is MNHEY and CDR2 SMNVEV (reference sequence). CDR3 length equals 15 residues. CDR3 sequence (DNA): TGTGCCAGCAGTTTACAGGGGGCGGGCAATCAGCCCCAGCATTTT. Protein: CASSLQGAGNQPQHF.